This T cell receptor beta chain was recorded in a study of identical twins' blood T cells. There are a few counts of this clonotype. Its antigen is currently unknown. Germline V gene lookup returns CDR1 SGHTA and CDR2 FQGNSA. The V end lost 5 bases, the J end lost 8 bases, and 18 bases lay between the germline ends. The CDR3 sequence is 15 residues long. The donors were healthy female monozygous twins, three pairs in total. General study results and limits: Abundant TCRbeta CDR3s overlapped more between twins than with unrelated donors.

TCRdb recomputed calls from the 5' RACE reads with MiXCR, one row per CDR3 protein. The data hold hundreds of thousands of distinct CDR3 sequences, with around 30% observed a single time. The TCR comes from a woman aged 18-49 years in good health. Sequencing was carried out using PBMCs. The chain recombines TRBV7-2 with TRBJ1-4; D perhaps matches TRBD1 (6 bases). CDR3 nucleotide sequence: TGTGCCAGCAGCGCGCTAGGGGGGAGAGTCGAAAAACTGTTTTTT. Translated: CASSALGGRVEKLFF.